The 12 T cell receptor beta chains below were found in one sample sequenced in a study of cytomegalovirus exposure and HLA in healthy donors (dated by TCRdb to 2016 to 2017). To prepare the library, the immunoSEQ multiplex PCR assay was applied. TCRdb carries this immuneACCESS record with in-frame sequences only. Its versions omit some clonotypes, under half of them owing to an unresolved V gene in the studies checked, with the rest unexplained. This sample lists more than 90,000 clones; 75% to 90% were detected once. About 4% of the sample belongs to the ten largest clones. Sequencing was done on a sample of PBMCs. These receptors originate from a man younger than 35 in good health and CMV-seropositive.

The chain is built from TRBV19 and TRBJ1-2; D not resolved. V lost 9 bases and J lost 0, with 14 bases in between. CDR3 length: 14 amino acids. Germline V gene data show CDR1 as LNHDA and CDR2 as SQIVND (reference sequence). CDR3: CASMGGQSNYGYTF. CDR3 DNA sequence: TGTGCCAGCATGGGTGGGCAATCTAACTATGGCTACACCTTC.

The chain uses TRBV27 and TRBJ1-6, with D possibly matching TRBD1 (6 bases). CDR1 is MNHEY, CDR2 SMNVEV, per germline (reference sequence). V was shortened by 3 bases and J by 5 bases, with 14 bases between the two germline ends. The CDR3 is made up of 16 amino acids. CDR3 bases: TGTGCCAGCAGTTTGGGAAGGGGGTTTAATAATTCACCCCTCCACTTT. Residues: CASSLGRGFNNSPLHF.

This clone was counted only a few times. The rearrangement links TRBV5-1 to TRBJ1-6; TRBD1 matches 8 bases. Germline trimming cut 3 bases from V and 9 bases from J; bases unmatched to any gene: 8. Germline V gives CDR1 SGHRS, CDR2 YFSETQ. The CDR3 spans 15 residues. The CDR3: CASSWADRVLSPLHF. The DNA of the CDR3 is TGCGCCAGCAGCTGGGCGGACAGGGTGCTTTCACCCCTCCACTTT.

The rearrangement links TRBV19 to TRBJ1-4; 9 bases align to TRBD1. The CDR3 loop spans 14 amino acids. Trimming cost V 4 bases and J 3 bases; bases outside gene matches: 0. The germline V gene encodes CDR1 LNHDA and CDR2 SQIVND (reference sequence). The CDR3 here is CASSRQGANEKLFF. CDR3 bases: TGTGCCAGTAGTAGACAGGGGGCTAATGAAAAACTGTTTTTT.

The chain recombines TRBV5-1 with TRBJ2-7, with 10 bases matching TRBD2. CDR1 and CDR2 (germline): SGHRS, YFSETQ. The CDR3 has 15 residues. Trimming removed 0 bases from V and 0 bases from J; junction bases left unmatched: 0. The CDR3: CASSLERGGSYEQYF. CDR3 in DNA: TGCGCCAGCAGCTTGGAGCGGGGGGGCTCCTACGAGCAGTACTTC.

This clone was seen a few times. The rearrangement links TRBV6-1 to TRBJ2-5; TRBD2 matches at 10 bases. Trimming cost V 0 bases and J 2 bases; bases outside gene matches: 0. The CDR3 extends over 15 amino acids. Germline V gene sequence: CDR1 MNHNS, CDR2 SASEGT. The CDR3 is CASSEAAGGQETQYF. The CDR3, as DNA: TGTGCCAGCAGTGAAGCAGCGGGGGGGCAAGAGACCCAGTACTTC.

This clone showed up just once. The chain couples TRBV15 to TRBJ1-1, with a weak D call TRBD1 (5 bases). Germline CDR1 reads LNHNV; CDR2 reads YYDKDF (reference sequence). The CDR3 has 14 residues. Trimming pared 5 bases from V and 5 bases from J, leaving 15 bases between. The CDR3 DNA follows: TGTGCCACCAGCCCGGACATAAAGAGTACTGAAGCTTTCTTT. It specifies CATSPDIKSTEAFF.

This sequence joins TRBV27 and TRBJ2-7; D unclear. CDR3 length: 14 residues. The germline V and J ends were trimmed by 3 bases and 6 bases, with 15 bases remaining between them. The germline V gene has CDR1 MNHEY and CDR2 SMNVEV (reference sequence). The CDR3 coding sequence is TGTGCCAGCAGTTTGAACGTTCCGCGCGCCGAGCAGTACTTC. Protein: CASSLNVPRAEQYF.

The gene calls are TRBV6-6 and TRBJ2-1, with 14 nucleotides matching TRBD2. The germline V gene encodes CDR1 MNHNY and CDR2 SVGAGI (reference sequence). CDR3 size: 15 residues. Trimming took 6 bases from V and 6 from J; bases not matched to a gene: 4. The CDR3: CASRGTSGGSNEQFF. The CDR3 DNA sequence: TGTGCCAGCAGGGGGACTAGCGGGGGATCCAATGAGCAGTTCTTC.

V gene TRBV11-2 combines with J gene TRBJ2-7, with TRBD1 as a possible D gene (6 bases). V lost 2 bases, J lost 2 bases, and 13 bases lay in between. The CDR3 sequence is 15 residues long. Germline loops: CDR1 SGHAT, CDR2 FQNNGV. CDR3 loop: CASSLSRDTAYEQYF. CDR3 DNA: TGTGCCAGCAGCTTATCCCGGGACACCGCCTACGAGCAGTACTTC.

The chain carries TRBV7-6 and TRBJ2-3, with 9 bases aligning to TRBD1. Germline CDR1 is SGHVS and CDR2 is FNYEAQ. V was pared by 0 bases and J by 3 bases, with 1 base of the junction left unmatched. The CDR3 covers 15 residues. CDR3 DNA sequence: TGTGCCAGCAGCTTAGCGACAGGGGGGACAGATACGCAGTATTTT. As protein: CASSLATGGTDTQYF.

The V call is TRBV21-1, the J call TRBJ1-5; TRBD1, the D gene given by the table, was not confirmed from the DNA. TRBV21-1 corresponds to a pseudogene. The CDR3 has 11 residues. The CDR3 reads CASSHNQPQHF. The DNA for the CDR3 is TGTGCCAGCAGCCACAATCAGCCCCAGCATTTT.